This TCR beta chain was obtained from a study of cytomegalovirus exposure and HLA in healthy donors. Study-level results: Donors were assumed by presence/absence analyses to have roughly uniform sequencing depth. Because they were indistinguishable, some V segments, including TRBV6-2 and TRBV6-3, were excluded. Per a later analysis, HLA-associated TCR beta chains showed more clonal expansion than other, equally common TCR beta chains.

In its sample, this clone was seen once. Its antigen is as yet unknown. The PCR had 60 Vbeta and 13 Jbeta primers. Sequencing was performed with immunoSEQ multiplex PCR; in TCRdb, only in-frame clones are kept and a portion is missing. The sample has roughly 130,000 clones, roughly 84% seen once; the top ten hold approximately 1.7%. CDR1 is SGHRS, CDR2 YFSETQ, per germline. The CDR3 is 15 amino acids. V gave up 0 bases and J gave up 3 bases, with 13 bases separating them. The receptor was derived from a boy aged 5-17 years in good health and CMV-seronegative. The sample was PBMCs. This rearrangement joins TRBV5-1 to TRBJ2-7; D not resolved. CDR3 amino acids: CASSLGSAGDYEQYF. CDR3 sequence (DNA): TGCGCCAGCAGCTTGGGAAGTGCCGGAGACTACGAGCAGTACTTC.